Presented here are 6 T cell receptor beta chains from one specimen sequenced in a study of blood T cell repertoires in COVID-19. Assay used: immunoSEQ multiplex PCR; TCRdb lists only in-frame clones, some missing. The table lists about 140,000 clones, around 87% of them singletons, with around 5% in the top ten. The specimen sequenced was peripheral blood. These receptors were collected from a human donor in a cohort sampled during active COVID-19.

The count of this clone is one. CDR3 nucleotides: TGTGCCAGCAGTTTGAGGGGCGGGGGTATCTACGAGCAGTACTTC. Translating gives CASSLRGGGIYEQYF. V gene TRBV6-6 combines with J gene TRBJ2-7; 7 bases match TRBD2. The V gene end was trimmed by 4 bases and the J gene end by 3 bases; junction bases not matched to a gene: 9. Germline lookup yields CDR1 MNHNY and CDR2 SVGAGI (reference sequence). The CDR3 consists of 15 residues.

The rearrangement links TRBV5-6 to TRBJ2-2, with D possibly TRBD2 on 5 matching bases. The CDR3 consists of 15 residues. The V end lost 2 bases, the J end lost 3 bases, and 11 bases lay between the germline ends. The germline gives CDR1 SGHDT, CDR2 YYEEEE. The CDR3, as DNA: TGTGCCAGCAGCTTCCCGCGGGCCGACACCGGGGAGCTGTTTTTT. Its translation is CASSFPRADTGELFF.

The CDR3: CASSQDADYSPLHF. CDR3 bases: TGCGCCAGCAGCCAAGATGCGGACTATTCACCCCTCCACTTT. The genes are TRBV4-1 and TRBJ1-6, with D unclear. V gave up 0 bases and J gave up 8 bases, with 8 bases separating them. The CDR3 is 14 residues long. CDR1 MGHRA and CDR2 YSYEKL come from the germline V gene.

V is TRBV6-5 and J is TRBJ1-4, with TRBD1 as a possible D gene (5 bases). The CDR3 sequence is 14 residues long. Trimming removed 2 bases at V and 7 bases at J, with 11 bases between. Germline loops: CDR1 MNHEY, CDR2 SVGAGI. CDR3 amino acids: CASSYRRGREKLFF. In DNA, the CDR3 is TGTGCCAGCAGTTACCGGAGGGGACGTGAAAAACTGTTTTTT.

V usage is TRBV9 and J usage is TRBJ2-3, with D uncertain. The CDR3 loop spans 14 amino acids. The germline CDR1 and CDR2 sequences are SGDLS and YYNGEE. V shed 4 bases and J shed 1 base, with 10 bases lying between them. DNA for the CDR3: TGTGCCAGCAGCAGATTGTTAGGCACAGATACGCAGTATTTT. Protein sequence: CASSRLLGTDTQYF.

The chain combines TRBV9 with TRBJ2-3; a possible D gene is TRBD2 (6 bases). V lost 0 bases to trimming and J lost 8 bases, with 16 bases between them. Germline V gives CDR1 SGDLS, CDR2 YYNGEE. CDR3 length: 15 amino acids. For the CDR3, the DNA is TGTGCCAGCAGCGTAGCCGCGGGCCAGGGAGGTACGCAGTATTTT. Amino acids: CASSVAAGQGGTQYF. The full variable domain, with the rest looked up from reference TRBV9 and TRBJ2-3, is DSGVTQTPKHLITATGQRVTLRCSPRSGDLSVYWYQQSLDQGLQFLIQYYNGEERAKGNILERFSAQQFPDLHSELNLSSLELGDSALYFCASSVAAGQGGTQYFGPGTRLTVL.